This record concerns one TCR beta chain sequence. This specimen belongs to a study of blood T cell repertoires in COVID-19. For the study at large: PBMCs, B-cell-depleted T cells, or T cells were the source of the cDNA or gDNA that made up the material.

This CDR3 region has 17 residues. The V gene's germline CDR1 is ENHRY and CDR2 SYGVKD. The data were produced by immunoSEQ multiplex PCR, yet TCRdb's version contains in-frame clones alone and is incomplete. Among about 150,000 clones listed, about four fifths were seen once. The V call is TRBV10-3, the J call TRBJ2-7; 10 bases map to TRBD2. The J call may not be correct, given that the DNA end is closer to TRBJ2-1. This receptor was taken from a woman older than 75 with acute or convalescent COVID-19. Sequences were obtained from peripheral blood. Here the CDR3 reads CAISESASGREGSGQFF. In nucleotides, the CDR3 is TGTGCCATCAGTGAGTCGGCTAGCGGGAGAGAAGGGTCTGGGCAGTTCTTC.